The next 10 T cell receptor beta chains were all read from a single sample in a study of technical replicates of blood from four donors. The repertoire was sequenced with immunoSEQ multiplex PCR; TCRdb's copy has only in-frame clones and lacks some. The data hold about 13,000 clones, with approximately 95% observed a single time. Sample: PBMCs. Receptors were obtained from a human donor in good health.

The rearrangement links TRBV11-2 to TRBJ2-3; D is possibly TRBD2 (6 bases). Germline CDR1 reads SGHAT; CDR2 reads FQNNGV. V was trimmed by 3 bases and J by 0 bases, leaving 16 bases between them. The CDR3 is made up of 17 amino acids. The CDR3 coding sequence is TGTGCCAGCAGCTTCTACGGGGTAGCGGCTAGCACAGATACGCAGTATTTT. Protein product: CASSFYGVAASTDTQYF. Using reference TRBV11-2 and TRBJ2-3 for the parts outside the CDR3, the full variable domain is EAGVAQSPRYKIIEKRQSVAFWCNPISGHATLYWYQQILGQGPKLLIQFQNNGVVDDSQLPKDRFSAERLKGVDSTLKIQPAKLEDSAVYLCASSFYGVAASTDTQYFGPGTRLTVL.

This chain connects TRBV6-5 to TRBJ2-3; 8 bases line up with TRBD2. Per the germline V gene, CDR1 is MNHEY and CDR2 is SVGAGI. V lost 5 bases to trimming and J lost 0 bases; unmatched junction nucleotides: 4. The CDR3 loop spans 15 amino acids. CDR3 region: CASSPREGSTDTQYF. CDR3 coding DNA: TGTGCCAGCAGTCCCCGGGAGGGGAGCACAGATACGCAGTATTTT.

The chain couples TRBV10-3 to TRBJ2-7, with D possibly TRBD2 on 6 matching bases. With 8 bases removed from V and 5 bases from J, the gap between germline ends came to 19 bases. CDR3 size: 14 residues. Germline-derived CDR1 and CDR2 are ENHRY and SYGVKD. CDR3 region: CAIFFPGLQDEQYF. In DNA form, the CDR3 reads TGTGCCATCTTCTTCCCGGGACTCCAGGACGAGCAGTACTTC.

The rearrangement links TRBV21-1 to TRBJ1-5. TRBV21-1 is a pseudogene. This CDR3 is 15 amino acids long. The CDR3 DNA follows: TGTGCCAGCAGCGAAGTTCCGGGAGCCCCACAGCCCCAGCATTTT. This sequence encodes CASSEVPGAPQPQHF.

The gene calls are TRBV5-1 and TRBJ2-1, with D possibly TRBD1 on 6 matching bases. The CDR3 is made up of 16 amino acids. V was pared by 0 bases and J by 0 bases, with 10 bases between. From germline, CDR1 is SGHRS and CDR2 YFSETQ. The CDR3 DNA follows: TGCGCCAGCAGCTTGGAGTCACAGGGCTCCTACAATGAGCAGTTCTTC. It translates to CASSLESQGSYNEQFF.

The chain couples TRBV10-1 to TRBJ2-1, with 8 nucleotides matching TRBD2. CDR3 length equals 14 residues. V trimming: 7 bases; J trimming: 7 bases; junction bases outside the gene matches: 9. Germline V CDR1 and CDR2: WNHNN, SYGVQD (reference sequence). The CDR3 loop is CASKKGTRGNEQFF. The CDR3 region has the DNA TGCGCCAGCAAGAAAGGGACTAGGGGAAATGAGCAGTTCTTC.

This clone appeared once. This chain connects TRBV27 to TRBJ1-2, with 9 positions matching TRBD1. Germline CDR1 MNHEY, CDR2 SMNVEV (reference sequence). The junction had 12 bases not matched to a gene; V was cut back by 6 bases and J by 4 bases. CDR3 length: 16 amino acids. The CDR3 is CASRPWGQGVFYGYTF. DNA of the CDR3: TGTGCCAGCAGGCCTTGGGGACAGGGTGTATTCTATGGCTACACCTTC.

The chain employs TRBV11-3 and TRBJ2-2; D gene uncertain. The ends were cut back, 5 bases at V and 3 bases at J, with 13 bases in the middle. The CDR3 covers 15 residues. Germline V gene data show CDR1 as SGHNT and CDR2 as YENEEA. This CDR3 is CASSKYPEDTGELFF. Here the CDR3 DNA reads TGTGCCAGCAGCAAATACCCCGAGGACACCGGGGAGCTGTTTTTT.

V gene TRBV14 combines with J gene TRBJ2-1; TRBD2 aligns across 11 bases. The CDR3 is 16 residues long. Germline V gene data show CDR1 as SGHDN and CDR2 as FVKESK. The trim removed 5 bases at V and 4 bases at J, leaving 7 bases unmatched. The CDR3 is CASSGLAGSGYNEQFF. DNA of the CDR3: TGTGCCAGCAGCGGACTAGCGGGCTCGGGGTACAATGAGCAGTTCTTC.

This clone was picked up a small number of times. V is TRBV19 and J is TRBJ2-1; 8 positions agree with TRBD2. This CDR3 has 14 residues. The germline V gene encodes CDR1 LNHDA and CDR2 SQIVND (reference sequence). Trimming removed 4 bases from V and 9 bases from J; junction bases left unmatched: 8. The CDR3 DNA reads TGTGCCAGTAGTACTAGCGGGTCGTTTGGTGAGCAGTTCTTC. Translated, it gives CASSTSGSFGEQFF.